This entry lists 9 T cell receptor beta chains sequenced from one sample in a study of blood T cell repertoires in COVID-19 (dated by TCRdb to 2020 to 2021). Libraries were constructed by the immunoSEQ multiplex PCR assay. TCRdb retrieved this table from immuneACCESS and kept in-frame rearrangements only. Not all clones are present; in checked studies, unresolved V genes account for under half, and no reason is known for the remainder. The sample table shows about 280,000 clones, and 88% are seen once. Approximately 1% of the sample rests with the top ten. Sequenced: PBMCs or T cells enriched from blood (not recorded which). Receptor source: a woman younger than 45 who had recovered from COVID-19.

The CDR3 DNA reads TGTGCCAGCAGCTTGCAGGGGGCTTACGAGCAGTACTTC. Translated, it gives CASSLQGAYEQYF. The rearrangement uses TRBV5-6 and TRBJ2-7, with 8 bases that match TRBD1. Trimming at V came to 1 base and at J to 4 bases, leaving 1 base not matched to a gene. Germline CDR1 SGHDT, CDR2 YYEEEE. CDR3 size: 13 residues.

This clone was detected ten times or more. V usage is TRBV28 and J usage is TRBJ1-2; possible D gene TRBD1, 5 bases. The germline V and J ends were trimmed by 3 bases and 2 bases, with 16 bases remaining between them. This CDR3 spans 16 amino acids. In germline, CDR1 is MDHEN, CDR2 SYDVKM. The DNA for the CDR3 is TGTGCCAGCAGTTTTTTATACCAGGGCCTAAACTATGGCTACACCTTC. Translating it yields CASSFLYQGLNYGYTF.

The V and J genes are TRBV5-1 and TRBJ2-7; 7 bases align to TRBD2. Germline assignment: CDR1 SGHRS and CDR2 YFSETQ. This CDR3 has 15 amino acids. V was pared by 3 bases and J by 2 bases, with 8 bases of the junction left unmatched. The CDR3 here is CASSSRGREAYEQYF. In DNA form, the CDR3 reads TGCGCCAGCAGCTCCCGAGGCCGGGAGGCCTACGAGCAGTACTTC.

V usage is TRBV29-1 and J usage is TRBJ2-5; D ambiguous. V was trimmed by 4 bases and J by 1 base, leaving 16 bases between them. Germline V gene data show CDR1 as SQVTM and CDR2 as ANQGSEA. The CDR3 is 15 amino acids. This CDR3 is CSVGAWLAGQETQYF. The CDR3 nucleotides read TGCAGCGTTGGGGCCTGGTTGGCAGGCCAAGAGACCCAGTACTTC.

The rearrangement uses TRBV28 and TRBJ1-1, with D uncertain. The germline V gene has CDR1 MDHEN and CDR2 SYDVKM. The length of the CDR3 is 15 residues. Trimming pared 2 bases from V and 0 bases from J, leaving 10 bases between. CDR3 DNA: TGTGCCAGCAGTTTAGTCGTCGGGATGAACACTGAAGCTTTCTTT. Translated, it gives CASSLVVGMNTEAFF.

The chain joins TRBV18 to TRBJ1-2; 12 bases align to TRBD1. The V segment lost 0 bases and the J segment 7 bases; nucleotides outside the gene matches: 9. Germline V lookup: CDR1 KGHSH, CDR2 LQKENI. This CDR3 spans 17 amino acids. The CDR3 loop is CASSPPLGTGGATGYTF. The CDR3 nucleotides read TGTGCCAGCTCACCACCTTTAGGGACAGGGGGCGCGACTGGCTACACCTTC.

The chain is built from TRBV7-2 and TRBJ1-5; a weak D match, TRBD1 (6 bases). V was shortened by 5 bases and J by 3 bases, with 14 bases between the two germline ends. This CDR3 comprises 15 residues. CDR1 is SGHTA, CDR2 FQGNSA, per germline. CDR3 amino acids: CASSHWQGLNQPQHF. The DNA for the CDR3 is TGTGCCAGCAGCCACTGGCAGGGGCTCAATCAGCCCCAGCATTTT.

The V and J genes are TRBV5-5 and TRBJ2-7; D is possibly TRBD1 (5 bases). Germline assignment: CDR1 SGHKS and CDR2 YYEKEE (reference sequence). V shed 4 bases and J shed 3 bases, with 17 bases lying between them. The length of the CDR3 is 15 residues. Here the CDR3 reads CASSLTGDNYYEQYF. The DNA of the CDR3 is TGTGCCAGCAGCCTAACAGGCGACAACTACTACGAGCAGTACTTC.

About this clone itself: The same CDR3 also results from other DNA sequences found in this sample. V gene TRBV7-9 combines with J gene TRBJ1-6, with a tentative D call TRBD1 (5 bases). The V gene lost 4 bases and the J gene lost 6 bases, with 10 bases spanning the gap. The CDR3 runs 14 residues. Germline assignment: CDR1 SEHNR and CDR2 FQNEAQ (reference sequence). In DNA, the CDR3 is TGTGCCAGCAGCTCGCAGGGCGGTAATTCACCCCTCCACTTT. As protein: CASSSQGGNSPLHF. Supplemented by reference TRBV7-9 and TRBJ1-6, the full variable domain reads DTGVSQNPRHKITKRGQNVTFRCDPISEHNRLYWYRQTLGQGPEFLTYFQNEAQLEKSRLLSDRFSAERPKGSFSTLEIQRTEQGDSAMYLCASSSQGGNSPLHFGNGTRLTVT.